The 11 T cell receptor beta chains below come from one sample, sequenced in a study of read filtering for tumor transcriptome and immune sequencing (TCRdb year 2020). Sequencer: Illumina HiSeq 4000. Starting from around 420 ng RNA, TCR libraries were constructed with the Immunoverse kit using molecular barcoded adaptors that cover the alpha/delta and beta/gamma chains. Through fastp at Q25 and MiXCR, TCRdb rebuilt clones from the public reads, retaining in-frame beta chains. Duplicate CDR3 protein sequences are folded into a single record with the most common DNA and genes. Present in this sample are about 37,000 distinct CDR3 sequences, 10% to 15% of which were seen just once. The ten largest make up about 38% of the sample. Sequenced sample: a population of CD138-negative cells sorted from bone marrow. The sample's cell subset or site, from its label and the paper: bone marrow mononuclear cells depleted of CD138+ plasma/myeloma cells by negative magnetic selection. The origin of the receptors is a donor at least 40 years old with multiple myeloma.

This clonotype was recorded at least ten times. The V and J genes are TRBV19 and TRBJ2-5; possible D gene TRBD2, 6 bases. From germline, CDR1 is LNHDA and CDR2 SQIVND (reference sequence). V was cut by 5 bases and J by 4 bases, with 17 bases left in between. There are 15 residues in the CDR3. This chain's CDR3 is CASSRSGPGGETQYF. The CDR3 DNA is TGTGCCAGTAGTCGTTCGGGACCCGGGGGAGAGACCCAGTACTTC.

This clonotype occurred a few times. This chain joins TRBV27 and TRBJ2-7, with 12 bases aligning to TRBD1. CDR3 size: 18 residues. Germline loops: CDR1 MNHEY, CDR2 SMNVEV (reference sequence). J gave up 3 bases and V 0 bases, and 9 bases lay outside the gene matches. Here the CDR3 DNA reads TGTGCCAGCAGTTTATCCAGGGACAGGGGGCGCCCGAACTACGAGCAGTACTTC. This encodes CASSLSRDRGRPNYEQYF.

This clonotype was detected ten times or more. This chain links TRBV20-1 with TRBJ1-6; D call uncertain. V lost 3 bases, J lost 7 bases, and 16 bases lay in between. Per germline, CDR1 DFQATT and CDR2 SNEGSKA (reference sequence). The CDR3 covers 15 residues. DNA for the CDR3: TGCAGTGCTAGTTGGCGAAAGACGCCCAATTCACCCCTCCACTTT. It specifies CSASWRKTPNSPLHF.

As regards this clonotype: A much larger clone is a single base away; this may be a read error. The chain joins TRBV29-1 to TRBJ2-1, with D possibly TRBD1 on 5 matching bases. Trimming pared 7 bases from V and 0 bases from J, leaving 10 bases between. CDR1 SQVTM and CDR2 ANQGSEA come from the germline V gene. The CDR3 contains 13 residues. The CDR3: CSAKDTSYNEQFF. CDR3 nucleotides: TGCAGCGCTAAGGACACCTCCTACAATGAGCAGTTCTTC.

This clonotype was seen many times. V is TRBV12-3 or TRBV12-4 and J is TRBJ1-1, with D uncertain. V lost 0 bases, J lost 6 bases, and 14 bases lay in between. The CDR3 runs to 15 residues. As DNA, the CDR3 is TGTGCCAGCAGTTTAGCGCGAGGGTACGGCGCTGAAGCTTTCTTT. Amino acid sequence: CASSLARGYGAEAFF.

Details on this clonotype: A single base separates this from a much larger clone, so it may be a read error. The CDR3, as DNA: TGTACCAGCAGGATACCGGGGACCACAGATACGCAGTATTTT. Its translation: CTSRIPGTTDTQYF. The chain carries TRBV2 and TRBJ2-3; D may be TRBD1 or TRBD2 (5 bases each). The germline V gene has CDR1 SNHLY and CDR2 FYNNEI. The CDR3 consists of 14 residues.

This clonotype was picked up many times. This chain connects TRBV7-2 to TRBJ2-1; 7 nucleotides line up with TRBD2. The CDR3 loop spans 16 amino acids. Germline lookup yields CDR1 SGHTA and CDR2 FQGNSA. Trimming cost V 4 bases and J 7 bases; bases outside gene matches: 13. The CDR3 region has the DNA TGTGCCAGCAGCTACGGGGGGTTTGGCTGGGATAATGAGCAGTTCTTC. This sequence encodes CASSYGGFGWDNEQFF.

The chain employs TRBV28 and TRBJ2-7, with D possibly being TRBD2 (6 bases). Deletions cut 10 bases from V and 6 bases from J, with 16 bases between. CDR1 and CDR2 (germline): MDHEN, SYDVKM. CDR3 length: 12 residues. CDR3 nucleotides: TGTGCCACCCGACGGGGGACCGGCGAGCAGTACTTC. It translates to CATRRGTGEQYF. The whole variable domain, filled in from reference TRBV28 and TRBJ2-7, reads DVKVTQSSRYLVKRTGEKVFLECVQDMDHENMFWYRQDPGLGLRLIYFSYDVKMKEKGDIPEGYSVSREKKERFSLILESASTNQTSMYLCATRRGTGEQYFGPGTRLTVT.

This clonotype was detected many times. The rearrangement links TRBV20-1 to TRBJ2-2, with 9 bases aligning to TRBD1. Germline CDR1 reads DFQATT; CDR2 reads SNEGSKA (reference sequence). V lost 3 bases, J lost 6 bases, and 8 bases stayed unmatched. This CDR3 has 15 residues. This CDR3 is CSARPGTGWAGELFF. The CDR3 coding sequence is TGCAGTGCTAGGCCGGGGACAGGGTGGGCCGGGGAGCTGTTTTTT.

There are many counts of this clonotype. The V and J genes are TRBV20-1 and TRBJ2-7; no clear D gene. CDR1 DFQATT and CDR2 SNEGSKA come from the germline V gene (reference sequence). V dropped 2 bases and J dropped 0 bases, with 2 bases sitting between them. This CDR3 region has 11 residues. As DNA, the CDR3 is TGCAGTGCTAGAAACTCCTACGAGCAGTACTTC. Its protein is CSARNSYEQYF.

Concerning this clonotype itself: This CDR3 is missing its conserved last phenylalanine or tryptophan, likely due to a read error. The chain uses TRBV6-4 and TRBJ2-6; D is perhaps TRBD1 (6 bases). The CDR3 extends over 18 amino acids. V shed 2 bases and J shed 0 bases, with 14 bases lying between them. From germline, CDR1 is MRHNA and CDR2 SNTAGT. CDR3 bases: TGTGCCAGCAGTGACCCAAGGGGGAGCGCCTCTGGGGCCAACGTCCTGACTTAC. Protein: CASSDPRGSASGANVLTY.